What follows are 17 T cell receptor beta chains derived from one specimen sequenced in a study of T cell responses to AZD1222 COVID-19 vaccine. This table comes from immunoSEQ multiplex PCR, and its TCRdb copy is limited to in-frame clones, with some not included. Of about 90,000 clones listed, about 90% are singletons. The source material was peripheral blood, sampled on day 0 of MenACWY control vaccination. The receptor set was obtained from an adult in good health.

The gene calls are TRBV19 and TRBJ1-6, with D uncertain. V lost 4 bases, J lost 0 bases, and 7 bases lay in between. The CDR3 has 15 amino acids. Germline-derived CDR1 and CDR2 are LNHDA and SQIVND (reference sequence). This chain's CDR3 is CASSKFDSYNSPLHF. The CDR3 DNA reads TGTGCCAGTAGTAAATTCGACTCCTATAATTCACCCCTCCACTTT.

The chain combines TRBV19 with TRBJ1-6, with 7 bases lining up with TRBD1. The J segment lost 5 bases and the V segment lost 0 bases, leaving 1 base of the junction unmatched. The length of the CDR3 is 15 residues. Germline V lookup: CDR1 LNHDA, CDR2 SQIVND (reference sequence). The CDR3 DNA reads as TGTGCCAGTAGTATAGAAGGGGGCGATAATTCACCCCTCCACTTT. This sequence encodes CASSIEGGDNSPLHF.

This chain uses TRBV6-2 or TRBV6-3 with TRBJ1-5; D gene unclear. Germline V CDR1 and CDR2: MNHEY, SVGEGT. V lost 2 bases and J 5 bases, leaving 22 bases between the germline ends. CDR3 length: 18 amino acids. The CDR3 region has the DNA TGTGCCAGCAGTTACCCCCAAACCGGCCTTGCTCAAGATCAGCCCCAGCATTTT. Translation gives CASSYPQTGLAQDQPQHF.

CDR3 in amino acids: CSVGGGRRSEKLFF. The CDR3 DNA is TGCAGCGTTGGAGGGGGGCGAAGGAGTGAAAAACTGTTTTTT. The chain links TRBV29-1 to TRBJ1-4; D is perhaps TRBD1 (6 bases). V lost 4 bases to trimming and J lost 7 bases, with 16 bases between them. This CDR3 comprises 14 residues. CDR1 SQVTM and CDR2 ANQGSEA come from the germline V gene. Full variable domain (missing parts from reference TRBV29-1 and TRBJ1-4): SAVISQKPSRDICQRGTSLTIQCQVDSQVTMMFWYRQQPGQSLTLIATANQGSEATYESGFVIDKFPISRPNLTFSTLTVSNMSPEDSSIYLCSVGGGRRSEKLFFGSGTQLSVL.

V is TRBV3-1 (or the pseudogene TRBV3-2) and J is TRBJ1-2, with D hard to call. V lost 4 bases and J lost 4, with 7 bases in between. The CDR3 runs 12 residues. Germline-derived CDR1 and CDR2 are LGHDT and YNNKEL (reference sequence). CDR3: CASSRRSYGYTF. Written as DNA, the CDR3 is TGTGCCAGCAGCCGTCGATCCTATGGCTACACCTTC.

In nucleotides, the CDR3 is TGCGCCAGCAGCTTACTACCCACTAGCGGGAGTCTCGAGCAGTACTTC. It translates to CASSLLPTSGSLEQYF. The chain joins TRBV5-1 to TRBJ2-7; 11 bases map to TRBD2. J lost 6 bases, V lost 2 bases, and 10 bases had no gene match. Per germline, CDR1 SGHRS and CDR2 YFSETQ. CDR3 length: 16 amino acids.

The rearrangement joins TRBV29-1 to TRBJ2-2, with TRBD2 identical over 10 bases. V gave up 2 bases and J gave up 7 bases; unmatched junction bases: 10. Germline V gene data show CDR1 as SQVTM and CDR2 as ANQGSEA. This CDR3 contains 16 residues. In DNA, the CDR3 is TGCAGCGTTGAATATTTGGCTAGCGGGAGTATCGGGGAGCTGTTTTTT. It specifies CSVEYLASGSIGELFF.

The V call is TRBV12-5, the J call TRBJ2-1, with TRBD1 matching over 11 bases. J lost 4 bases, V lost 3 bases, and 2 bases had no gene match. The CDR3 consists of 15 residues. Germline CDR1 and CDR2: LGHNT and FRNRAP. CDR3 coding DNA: TGTGCTAGTGGTTTCTGGGACAGGGGGTACAATGAGCAGTTCTTC. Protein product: CASGFWDRGYNEQFF.

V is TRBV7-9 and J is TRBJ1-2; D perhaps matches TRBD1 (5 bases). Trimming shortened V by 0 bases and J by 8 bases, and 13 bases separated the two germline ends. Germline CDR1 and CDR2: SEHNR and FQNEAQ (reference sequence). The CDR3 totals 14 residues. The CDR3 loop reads CASSLAGLIVGYTF. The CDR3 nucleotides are TGTGCCAGCAGCTTAGCGGGACTAATAGTGGGCTACACCTTC.

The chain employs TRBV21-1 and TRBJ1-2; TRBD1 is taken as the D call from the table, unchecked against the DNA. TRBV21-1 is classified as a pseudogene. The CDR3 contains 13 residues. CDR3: CASFGHPDYGYTF. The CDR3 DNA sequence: TGTGCCAGCTTTGGACACCCCGACTATGGCTACACCTTC.

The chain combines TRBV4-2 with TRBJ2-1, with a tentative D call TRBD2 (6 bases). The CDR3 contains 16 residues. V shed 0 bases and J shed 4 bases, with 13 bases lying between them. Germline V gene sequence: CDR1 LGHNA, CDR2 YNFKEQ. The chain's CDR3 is CASSQEVAGTYNEQFF. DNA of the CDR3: TGTGCCAGCAGCCAAGAAGTTGCGGGAACGTACAATGAGCAGTTCTTC.

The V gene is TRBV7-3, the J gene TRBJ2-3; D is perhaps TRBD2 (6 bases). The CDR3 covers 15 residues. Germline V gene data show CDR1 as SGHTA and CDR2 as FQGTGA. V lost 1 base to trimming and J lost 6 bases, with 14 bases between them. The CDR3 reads CASSLNIGSLDTQYF. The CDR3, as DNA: TGTGCCAGCAGCTTAAATATCGGGAGCCTTGATACGCAGTATTTT.

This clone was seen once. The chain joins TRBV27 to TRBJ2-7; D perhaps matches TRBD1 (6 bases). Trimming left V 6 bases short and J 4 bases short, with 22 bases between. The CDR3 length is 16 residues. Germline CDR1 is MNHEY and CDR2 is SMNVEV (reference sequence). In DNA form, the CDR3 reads TGTGCCAGCAGGGCCTTGGGTTGGGACATACCATACGAGCAGTACTTC. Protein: CASRALGWDIPYEQYF.

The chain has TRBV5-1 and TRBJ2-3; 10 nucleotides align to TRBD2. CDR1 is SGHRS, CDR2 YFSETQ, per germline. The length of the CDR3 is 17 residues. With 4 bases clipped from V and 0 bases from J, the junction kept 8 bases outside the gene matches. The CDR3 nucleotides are TGCGCCAGCAGCACGCCCCGACTAGCGGGTAGCACAGATACGCAGTATTTT. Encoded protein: CASSTPRLAGSTDTQYF.

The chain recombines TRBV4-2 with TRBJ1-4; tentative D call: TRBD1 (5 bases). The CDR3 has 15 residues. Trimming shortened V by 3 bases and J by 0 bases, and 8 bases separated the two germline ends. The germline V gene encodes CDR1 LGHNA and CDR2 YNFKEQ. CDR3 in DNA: TGTGCCAGCAGCCAGCAGGGTTCAACTAATGAAAAACTGTTTTTT. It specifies CASSQQGSTNEKLFF.

CDR3 coding DNA: TGTGCCAGCAGCCAAGAAGGCGGGGCCCTTTATGGCTACACCTTC. Translation: CASSQEGGALYGYTF. The V and J genes are TRBV3-1 (or the pseudogene TRBV3-2) and TRBJ1-2; TRBD1 might be the D (5 bases). The CDR3 is made up of 15 amino acids. V lost 0 bases and J lost 5, with 13 bases in between. Germline-derived CDR1 and CDR2 are LGHDT and YNNKEL (reference sequence).

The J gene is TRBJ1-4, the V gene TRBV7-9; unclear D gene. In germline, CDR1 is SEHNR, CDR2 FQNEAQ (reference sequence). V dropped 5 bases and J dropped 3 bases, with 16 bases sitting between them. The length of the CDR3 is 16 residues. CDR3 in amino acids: CASSRRLGEANEKLFF. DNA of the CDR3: TGTGCCAGCAGCCGGCGGCTCGGGGAGGCTAATGAAAAACTGTTTTTT.